These 10 T cell receptor beta chains came from one sample sequenced in a study of control samples from healthy donors and cancer patients. TCRdb's table, derived via immunoSEQ multiplex PCR, lists solely in-frame clones and lacks some. The sample lists about 120,000 clones, over 75% occurring once. Sequenced input: blood. These receptors were taken from a man aged 40-50 years in good health.

This rearrangement joins TRBV5-5 to TRBJ2-1; TRBD1 or TRBD2 may be the D gene (5 bases each). The CDR3 loop spans 13 amino acids. V lost 2 bases to trimming and J lost 8 bases, with 11 bases between them. Germline-derived CDR1 and CDR2 are SGHKS and YYEKEE (reference sequence). The CDR3 loop is CASSFVGGHEQFF. Here the CDR3 DNA reads TGTGCCAGCAGCTTCGTTGGGGGACATGAGCAGTTCTTC.

The table lists this clone with a count of one. This chain connects TRBV5-1 to TRBJ2-2; D gene uncertain. V lost 3 bases and J 7 bases, leaving 7 bases between the germline ends. The CDR3 spans 12 residues. Germline lookup yields CDR1 SGHRS and CDR2 YFSETQ. Written as DNA, the CDR3 is TGCGCCAGCAGCTCCCCAGGCGGGGAGCTGTTTTTT. Translation gives CASSSPGGELFF.

The J gene is TRBJ2-3, the V gene TRBV10-3, with D maybe TRBD1 (6 bases). CDR3 length: 16 residues. Germline CDR1 and CDR2: ENHRY and SYGVKD. V was shortened by 0 bases and J by 4 bases, with 14 bases between the two germline ends. CDR3 nucleotides: TGTGCCATCAGTGAGTCGGACAACAGGGTCCCAGATACGCAGTATTTT. Residues: CAISESDNRVPDTQYF.

The chain carries TRBV27 and TRBJ2-1; D gene ambiguous. V shed 0 bases and J shed 10 bases, with 10 bases lying between them. The CDR3 contains 13 residues. From germline, CDR1 is MNHEY and CDR2 SMNVEV (reference sequence). The DNA for the CDR3 is TGTGCCAGCAGTTTATCGGCTGTGGGGGAGCAGTTCTTC. Encoded protein: CASSLSAVGEQFF.

The rearrangement links TRBV13 to TRBJ2-7, with 7 nucleotides matching TRBD1. Trimming cost V 5 bases and J 4 bases; bases outside gene matches: 11. The CDR3 contains 15 residues. Germline values: CDR1 PRHDT, CDR2 FYEKMQ (reference sequence). The CDR3 protein is CASSLQGISGYEQYF. In DNA form, the CDR3 reads TGTGCCAGCAGCCTACAGGGGATCTCAGGGTACGAGCAGTACTTC. Using reference TRBV13 and TRBJ2-7 for the parts outside the CDR3, the full variable domain is AAGVIQSPRHLIKEKRETATLKCYPIPRHDTVYWYQQGPGQDPQFLISFYEKMQSDKGSIPDRFSAQQFSDYHSELNMSSLELGDSALYFCASSLQGISGYEQYFGPGTRLTVT.

This clone was observed once. V gene TRBV10-3 combines with J gene TRBJ2-5, with D perhaps assigned TRBD1 or TRBD2 (5 bases each). Germline V lookup: CDR1 ENHRY, CDR2 SYGVKD. V gave up 8 bases and J gave up 5 bases, with 12 bases separating them. The CDR3 spans 12 residues. In DNA, the CDR3 is TGTGCCATCGGAACAGGCGGGGAGACCCAGTACTTC. Its translation: CAIGTGGETQYF.

This rearrangement joins TRBV9 to TRBJ2-3; D tentatively reads TRBD1 or TRBD2 (5 bases each). V lost 4 bases and J 4 bases, leaving 31 bases between the germline ends. From germline, CDR1 is SGDLS and CDR2 YYNGEE. The CDR3 extends over 20 amino acids. The CDR3 region has the DNA TGTGCCAGCAGCTCCCCAATCAATCGCCCCGGTGGGGGTACCCCAGATACGCAGTATTTT. It codes for CASSSPINRPGGGTPDTQYF.

A single count supports this clone. This chain joins TRBV11-2 and TRBJ2-7; 10 bases line up with TRBD1. Germline CDR1 and CDR2: SGHAT and FQNNGV. The V segment lost 7 bases and the J segment 1 base; nucleotides outside the gene matches: 4. This CDR3 contains 14 residues. CDR3 region: CASTRDRGSYEQYF. For the CDR3, the DNA is TGTGCCAGCACTCGGGACAGGGGATCCTACGAGCAGTACTTC.

This clone was picked up a small number of times. The chain combines TRBV9 with TRBJ2-2; no clear D gene. The CDR3 sequence is 14 residues long. Germline assignment: CDR1 SGDLS and CDR2 YYNGEE. Trimming pared 6 bases from V and 1 base from J, leaving 10 bases between. CDR3 protein: CASKRSGNTGELFF. The DNA of the CDR3 is TGTGCCAGCAAAAGGTCGGGGAACACCGGGGAGCTGTTTTTT.

The chain recombines TRBV11-2 with TRBJ1-4; maybe TRBD1 (5 bases). The CDR3 loop spans 16 amino acids. Trimming left V 5 bases short and J 3 bases short, with 16 bases between. Germline values: CDR1 SGHAT, CDR2 FQNNGV. CDR3 nucleotides: TGTGCCAGCAGCGCCTTCTTAGGGGTCCCTAATGAAAAACTGTTTTTT. Protein: CASSAFLGVPNEKLFF.